This TCR beta chain came from a study of cytomegalovirus exposure and HLA in healthy donors. The CDR3 has 16 residues. Germline-derived CDR1 and CDR2 are SGHTA and FQGNSA. V dropped 1 base and J dropped 2; count of bases not matched to a gene: 4. The PCR ran on 60 Vbeta and 13 Jbeta primers. TCRdb keeps only in-frame clones here, not all; method: immunoSEQ multiplex PCR. The table lists about 190,000 clones, just under 75% of them singletons, with around 3.2% in the top ten. Sequenced material: PBMCs. This receptor was obtained from a woman in her 30s in good health and CMV-seropositive. The chain links TRBV7-2 to TRBJ2-7, with 11 bases aligning to TRBD2. Here the CDR3 reads CASSLGGTSGTYEQYF. The DNA for the CDR3 is TGTGCCAGCAGCTTAGGCGGGACTAGCGGAACCTACGAGCAGTACTTC. The whole variable domain, remainder taken from reference TRBV7-2 and TRBJ2-7, is GAGVSQSPSNKVTEKGKDVELRCDPISGHTALYWYRQSLGQGLEFLIYFQGNSAPDKSGLPSDRFSAERTGGSVSTLTIQRTQQEDSAVYLCASSLGGTSGTYEQYFGPGTRLTVT.